These 19 T cell receptor beta chains came from one sample sequenced in a study of Tregs in tolerant kidney transplant recipients. Profiling relied on immunoSEQ multiplex PCR, and the TCRdb table lists in-frame clones only, not all of them. This table has 200,000 to 300,000 clones, about 80% appearing once. The sample comprised CD4+ T cells from blood. These receptors came from a human donor in good health.

The chain joins TRBV19 to TRBJ2-5, with no clear D. The V end was cut by 6 bases, the J end by 5 bases, with 16 bases between. The CDR3 covers 14 residues. Germline V gives CDR1 LNHDA, CDR2 SQIVND (reference sequence). This CDR3 is CASSSWDSAETQYF. The CDR3 DNA reads as TGTGCCAGTAGCTCCTGGGATTCGGCGGAGACCCAGTACTTC.

This chain connects TRBV5-6 to TRBJ1-2; 7 bases map to TRBD1. CDR1 is SGHDT and CDR2 is YYEEEE in the germline V gene. The CDR3 is 13 amino acids. V dropped 4 bases and J dropped 7; count of bases not matched to a gene: 7. This CDR3 reads CASSPRQGAGYTF. CDR3 sequence (DNA): TGTGCCAGCAGCCCAAGACAGGGCGCTGGCTACACCTTC.

This clone has a handful of counts. This chain links TRBV15 with TRBJ2-5; 9 bases fit TRBD2. V was clipped by 0 bases and J by 1 base; unmatched bases: 3. The CDR3 length is 16 residues. Germline V gives CDR1 LNHNV, CDR2 YYDKDF (reference sequence). In nucleotides, the CDR3 is TGTGCCACCAGCAGAGAGCGGGGGGGAGGCCAAGAGACCCAGTACTTC. Encoded protein: CATSRERGGGQETQYF.

The chain combines TRBV5-4 with TRBJ2-5; D is uncertain. CDR1 SGHNT and CDR2 YYREEE come from the germline V gene (reference sequence). The CDR3 has 14 residues. V gave up 1 base and J gave up 5 bases, with 12 bases separating them. CDR3 sequence (DNA): TGTGCCAGCAGCTTGAGGAGTCTAGAGGAGACCCAGTACTTC. This translates into CASSLRSLEETQYF. The full variable domain, its missing parts supplied by reference TRBV5-4 and TRBJ2-5, is ETGVTQSPTHLIKTRGQQVTLRCSSQSGHNTVSWYQQALGQGPQFIFQYYREEENGRGNFPPRFSGLQFPNYSSELNVNALELDDSALYLCASSLRSLEETQYFGPGTRLLVL.

The J gene is TRBJ2-1, the V gene TRBV19; TRBD1 matches 9 bases. J was trimmed by 4 bases and V by 2 bases; bases with no gene match: 9. This CDR3 is built from 17 residues. CDR1 is LNHDA, CDR2 SQIVND, per germline (reference sequence). DNA of the CDR3: TGTGCCAGTAGTATAAGTGGGACAGGGCAGTCGTACAATGAGCAGTTCTTC. Its translation: CASSISGTGQSYNEQFF.

V gene TRBV6-1 combines with J gene TRBJ2-7; 9 bases fit TRBD1. Unmatched junction bases numbered 5, after V lost 6 bases and J lost 2 bases. Germline assignment: CDR1 MNHNS and CDR2 SASEGT. CDR3 length: 14 amino acids. CDR3 sequence reads: CASRHTGGTYEQYF. Written as DNA, the CDR3 is TGTGCCAGCAGACATACAGGGGGCACCTACGAGCAGTACTTC.

This clone was seen a single time. The CDR3 region is CASSPWDSSNYGYTF. The DNA of the CDR3 is TGTGCCAGCAGTCCTTGGGACTCTTCTAACTATGGCTACACCTTC. V usage is TRBV6-5 and J usage is TRBJ1-2; D perhaps matches TRBD1 (5 bases). Deletions cut 5 bases from V and 0 bases from J, with 13 bases between. This CDR3 contains 15 residues. Germline assignment: CDR1 MNHEY and CDR2 SVGAGI.

The chain employs TRBV19 and TRBJ2-4; D uncertain. The V and J ends lost 7 bases and 1 base respectively, with 14 bases between them. The CDR3 is 15 residues long. Germline loops: CDR1 LNHDA, CDR2 SQIVND (reference sequence). The chain's CDR3 is CASTVRVAAKNIQYF. Here the CDR3 DNA reads TGTGCCAGTACCGTAAGGGTGGCCGCCAAAAACATTCAGTACTTC.

This chain joins TRBV7-3 and TRBJ2-5; 7 bases are a match to TRBD2. V gave up 5 bases and J gave up 7 bases; unmatched junction bases: 7. Per the germline V gene, CDR1 is SGHTA and CDR2 is FQGTGA. This CDR3 contains 13 residues. The chain's CDR3 is CASSRGEGRTQYF. The CDR3 DNA sequence: TGTGCCAGCAGCCGAGGGGAGGGTAGGACCCAGTACTTC.

Here the CDR3 reads CASRHRSGSGNTIYF. In nucleotides, the CDR3 is TGTGCCAGCAGACACAGGTCTGGCTCTGGAAACACCATATATTTT. The gene calls are TRBV6-1 and TRBJ1-3; possible D gene TRBD1, 5 bases. Germline CDR1 and CDR2: MNHNS and SASEGT. Trimming removed 6 bases from V and 0 bases from J, with 12 bases in between. This CDR3 comprises 15 residues.

This clone has a single count. The chain links TRBV5-6 to TRBJ2-1; unclear D gene. The CDR3 extends over 14 amino acids. V lost 0 bases and J 7 bases, leaving 11 bases between the germline ends. Germline loops: CDR1 SGHDT, CDR2 YYEEEE. The CDR3 DNA reads as TGTGCCAGCAGCTTGGGACTCACCCGGAATGAGCAGTTCTTC. Translating it yields CASSLGLTRNEQFF.

This clone has only a few counts. The rearrangement uses TRBV10-3 and TRBJ2-1, with 7 bases identical to TRBD2. J was trimmed by 6 bases and V by 2 bases; bases with no gene match: 4. The length of the CDR3 is 14 residues. Germline-derived CDR1 and CDR2 are ENHRY and SYGVKD. The CDR3 DNA sequence: TGTGCCATCAGTGAGCAAGGGAGGGGCAATGAGCAGTTCTTC. Its translation: CAISEQGRGNEQFF.

The chain links TRBV7-6 to TRBJ1-1; 7 nucleotides align to TRBD1. The CDR3 is made up of 17 amino acids. The germline gives CDR1 SGHVS, CDR2 FNYEAQ. V lost 5 bases, J lost 1 base, and 13 bases stayed unmatched. The CDR3 spells CASSAARAQGPNTEAFF. The CDR3 DNA sequence: TGTGCCAGCAGCGCGGCTAGGGCACAGGGGCCGAACACTGAAGCTTTCTTT.

This chain uses TRBV6-1 with TRBJ1-2; D gene uncertain. CDR3 size: 13 residues. Trimming stripped 2 bases from V and 6 bases from J, with 10 bases between. Germline loops: CDR1 MNHNS, CDR2 SASEGT. The CDR3 here is CASSELGGNGYTF. CDR3 nucleotide sequence: TGTGCCAGCAGTGAACTCGGAGGCAATGGCTACACCTTC.

The chain recombines TRBV12-5 with TRBJ1-1, with unresolved D. There are 13 residues in the CDR3. The germline CDR1 and CDR2 sequences are LGHNT and FRNRAP. The V gene lost 4 bases and the J gene lost 0 bases, with 6 bases spanning the gap. CDR3 amino acids: CASGSQMNTEAFF. The CDR3 nucleotides read TGTGCTAGTGGTTCACAGATGAACACTGAAGCTTTCTTT. Full variable domain (missing parts from reference TRBV12-5 and TRBJ1-1): DARVTQTPRHKVTEMGQEVTMRCQPILGHNTVFWYRQTMMQGLELLAYFRNRAPLDDSGMPKDRFSAEMPDATLATLKIQPSEPRDSAVYFCASGSQMNTEAFFGQGTRLTVV.

The V call is TRBV29-1, the J call TRBJ2-1; 14 nucleotides match TRBD2. This CDR3 comprises 16 residues. The germline gives CDR1 SQVTM, CDR2 ANQGSEA. V was pared by 6 bases and J by 3 bases, with 7 bases of the junction left unmatched. CDR3 nucleotide sequence: TGCAGCGTCACCGGGACTAGCGGGAGCGTCTACAATGAGCAGTTCTTC. Its translation is CSVTGTSGSVYNEQFF.

This chain joins TRBV30 and TRBJ1-2; D ambiguous. CDR1 is GTSNPN and CDR2 is SVGIG in the germline V gene (reference sequence). V was cut by 2 bases and J by 6 bases, with 7 bases left in between. The CDR3 is 11 amino acids. CDR3 amino acids: CAWSYENGYTF. The DNA for the CDR3 is TGTGCCTGGAGTTACGAGAATGGCTACACCTTC.

The chain combines TRBV9 with TRBJ1-4; 8 bases line up with TRBD1. The CDR3 is 15 amino acids. The V gene's germline CDR1 is SGDLS and CDR2 YYNGEE. V shed 3 bases, J shed 8 bases, and the junction held 9 bases outside the gene matches. CDR3: CASSDKTGVGEKLFF. The CDR3 DNA is TGTGCCAGCAGCGACAAGACAGGGGTTGGCGAAAAACTGTTTTTT.

The chain combines TRBV11-3 with TRBJ2-5; D uncertain. CDR1 SGHNT and CDR2 YENEEA come from the germline V gene. This CDR3 region has 15 residues. Trimming took 0 bases from V and 1 from J, leaving 9 bases between them. For the CDR3, the DNA is TGTGCCAGCAGCTTAGATGGTGCAGCCCAAGAGACCCAGTACTTC. It is translated as CASSLDGAAQETQYF. The whole variable domain, remainder taken from reference TRBV11-3 and TRBJ2-5, is EAGVVQSPRYKIIEKKQPVAFWCNPISGHNTLYWYLQNLGQGPELLIRYENEEAVDDSQLPKDRFSAERLKGVDSTLKIQPAELGDSAVYLCASSLDGAAQETQYFGPGTRLLVL.